This note documents a single TCR beta chain sequence. This specimen belongs to a study of memory CD4+ T cells and cytomegalovirus serostatus. Single viable CD3+CD4+CD8-CD45RO+ cells were sorted as the memory CD4+ T cells. The V and J ends lost 7 bases and 6 bases, in that order; junction bases with no gene match: 5. The CDR3 has 14 amino acids. Germline V lookup: CDR1 ENHRY, CDR2 SYGVKD. Libraries were prepared by immunoSEQ multiplex PCR; TCRdb keeps only in-frame clonotypes and omits some of them. The sample lists tens of thousands of clones, over 70% seen once, with around 1% in the top ten. The chain is built from TRBV10-3 and TRBJ2-1; 11 nucleotides agree with TRBD2. Sequencing was performed on memory CD4+ T cells from blood. The clonotype was recovered from an adult in good health and CMV-seronegative. The DNA for the CDR3 is TGTGCCATCAACCCCGGGACTAGCGGCAATGAGCAGTTCTTC. This gives the protein CAINPGTSGNEQFF.